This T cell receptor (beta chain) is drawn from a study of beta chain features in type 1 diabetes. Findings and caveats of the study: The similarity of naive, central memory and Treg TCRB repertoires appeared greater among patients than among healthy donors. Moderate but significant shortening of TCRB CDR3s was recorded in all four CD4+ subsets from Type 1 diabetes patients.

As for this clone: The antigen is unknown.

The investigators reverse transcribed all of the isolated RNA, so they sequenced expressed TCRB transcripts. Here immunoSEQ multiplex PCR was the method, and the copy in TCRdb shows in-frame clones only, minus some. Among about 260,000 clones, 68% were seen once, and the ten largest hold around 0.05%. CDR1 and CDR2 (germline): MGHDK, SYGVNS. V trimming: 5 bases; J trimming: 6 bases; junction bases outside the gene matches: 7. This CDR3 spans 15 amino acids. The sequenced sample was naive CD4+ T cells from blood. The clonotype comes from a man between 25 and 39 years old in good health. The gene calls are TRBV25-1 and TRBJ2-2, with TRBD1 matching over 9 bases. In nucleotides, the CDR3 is TGTGCCAGCAGTCCGCGGACAGGGGAAGCCGGGGAGCTGTTTTTT. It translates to CASSPRTGEAGELFF. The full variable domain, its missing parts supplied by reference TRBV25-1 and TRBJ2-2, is EADIYQTPRYLVIGTGKKITLECSQTMGHDKMYWYQQDPGMELHLIHYSYGVNSTEKGDLSSESTVSRIRTEHFPLTLESARPSHTSQYLCASSPRTGEAGELFFGEGSRLTVL.